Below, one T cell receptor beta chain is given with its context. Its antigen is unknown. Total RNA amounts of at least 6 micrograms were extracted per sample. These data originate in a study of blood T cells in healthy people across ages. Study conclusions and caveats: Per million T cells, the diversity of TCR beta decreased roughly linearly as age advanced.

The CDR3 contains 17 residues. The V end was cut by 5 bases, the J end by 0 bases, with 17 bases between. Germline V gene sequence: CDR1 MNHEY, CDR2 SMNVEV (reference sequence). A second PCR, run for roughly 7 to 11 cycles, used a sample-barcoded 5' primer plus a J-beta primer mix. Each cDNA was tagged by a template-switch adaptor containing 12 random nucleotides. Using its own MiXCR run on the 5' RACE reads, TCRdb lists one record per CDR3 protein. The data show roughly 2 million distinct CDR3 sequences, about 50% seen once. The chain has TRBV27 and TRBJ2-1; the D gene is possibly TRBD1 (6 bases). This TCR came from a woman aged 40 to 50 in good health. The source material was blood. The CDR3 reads CASSPPTGLSSYNEQFF. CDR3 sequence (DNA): TGTGCCAGCAGTCCCCCGACAGGCCTTAGCTCCTACAATGAGCAGTTCTTC.